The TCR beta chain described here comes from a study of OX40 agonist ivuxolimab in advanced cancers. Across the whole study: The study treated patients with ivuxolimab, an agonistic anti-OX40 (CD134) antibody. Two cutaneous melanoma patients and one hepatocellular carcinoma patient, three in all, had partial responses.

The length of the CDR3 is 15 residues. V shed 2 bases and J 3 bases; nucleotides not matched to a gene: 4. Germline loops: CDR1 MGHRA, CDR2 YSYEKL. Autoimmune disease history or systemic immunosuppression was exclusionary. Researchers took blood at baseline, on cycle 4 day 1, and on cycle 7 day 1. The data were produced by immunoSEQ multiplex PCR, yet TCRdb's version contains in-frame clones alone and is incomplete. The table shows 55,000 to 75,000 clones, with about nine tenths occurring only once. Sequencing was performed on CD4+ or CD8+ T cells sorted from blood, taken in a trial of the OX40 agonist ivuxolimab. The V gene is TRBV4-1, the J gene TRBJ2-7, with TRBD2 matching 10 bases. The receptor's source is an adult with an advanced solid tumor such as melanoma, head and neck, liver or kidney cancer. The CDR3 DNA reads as TGCGCCAGCAGCCAACAAGCGGGAGGGTTCTACGAGCAGTACTTC. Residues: CASSQQAGGFYEQYF.